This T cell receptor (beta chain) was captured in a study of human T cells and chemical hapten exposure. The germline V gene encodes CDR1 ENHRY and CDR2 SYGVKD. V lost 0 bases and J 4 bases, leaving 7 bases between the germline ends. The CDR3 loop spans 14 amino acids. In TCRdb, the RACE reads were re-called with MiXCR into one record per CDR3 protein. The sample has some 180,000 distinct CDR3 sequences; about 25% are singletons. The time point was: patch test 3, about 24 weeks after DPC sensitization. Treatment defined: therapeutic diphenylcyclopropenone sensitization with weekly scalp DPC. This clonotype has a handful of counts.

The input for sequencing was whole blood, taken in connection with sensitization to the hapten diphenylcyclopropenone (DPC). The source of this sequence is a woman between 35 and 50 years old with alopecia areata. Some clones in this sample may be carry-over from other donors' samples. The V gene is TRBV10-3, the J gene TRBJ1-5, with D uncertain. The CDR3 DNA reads TGTGCCATCAGTGAGTCGCGGAGGAATCAGCCCCAGCATTTT. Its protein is CAISESRRNQPQHF.